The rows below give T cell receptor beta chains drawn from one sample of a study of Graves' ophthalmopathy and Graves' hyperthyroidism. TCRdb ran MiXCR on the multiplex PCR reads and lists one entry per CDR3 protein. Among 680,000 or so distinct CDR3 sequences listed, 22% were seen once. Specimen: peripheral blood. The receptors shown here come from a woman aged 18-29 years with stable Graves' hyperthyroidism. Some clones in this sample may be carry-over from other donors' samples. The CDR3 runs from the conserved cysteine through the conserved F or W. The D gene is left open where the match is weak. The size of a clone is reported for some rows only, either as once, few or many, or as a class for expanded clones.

DNA: TGTGCCAGCAGTAAATCCTCGACCGGGAAGTACGAGCAGTACTTC
CDR3: CASSKSSTGKYEQYF
size: NA
J: TRBJ2-7
V: TRBV6-2/TRBV6-3
D: NA

DNA: TGCAGCGCCCGGGTGGCCCGGACAGTTAGTTTTGCGGAATCCTACGAGCAGTACTTC
CDR3: CSARVARTVSFAESYEQYF
size: few
J: TRBJ2-7
V: TRBV29-1
D: NA

DNA: TGTGCCAGCAGTGAAGAGACTAGCGGCTCCTACGAGCAGTACTTC
CDR3: CASSEETSGSYEQYF
size: NA
J: TRBJ2-7
V: TRBV6-1
D: TRBD2

DNA: TGCAGTGCGAGGTCTCCGATGAACACTGAAGCTTTCTTT
CDR3: CSARSPMNTEAFF
size: many
J: TRBJ1-1
V: TRBV20-1
D: NA

DNA: TGTGCCAGCAGTCGGACGGGACCCTCTGGAAACACCATATATTTT
CDR3: CASSRTGPSGNTIYF
size: many
J: TRBJ1-3
V: TRBV28
D: NA

DNA: TGTGCCAGCAGTGAGGCGGGGGCGGGTCAGCCCCAGCATTTT
CDR3: CASSEAGAGQPQHF
size: many
J: TRBJ1-5
V: TRBV6-1
D: NA

DNA: TGTGCCAGCAGTTGGACAGGGCGTAACTATGGCTACACCTTC
CDR3: CASSWTGRNYGYTF
size: few
J: TRBJ1-2
V: TRBV28
D: TRBD1

DNA: TGTGCCAGCAGCTTATTCCGGGGGACAGGGGCTAATCAGCCCCAGCATTTT
CDR3: CASSLFRGTGANQPQHF
size: NA
J: TRBJ1-5
V: TRBV11-2
D: TRBD1

DNA: TGTGCCAGCACCTATCAGAGACAGGGTGGCTACGAGCAGTACTTC
CDR3: CASTYQRQGGYEQYF
size: many
J: TRBJ2-7
V: TRBV11-1
D: TRBD1

DNA: TGTGCCAGCAGTGAAGGGTCCCGCAGCTATAGCAATCAGCCCCAGCATTTT
CDR3: CASSEGSRSYSNQPQHF
size: NA
J: TRBJ1-5
V: TRBV2
D: NA

DNA: TGTGCCAGCAGTTACTCGACAGATTCATCTGAAGCTTTCTTT
CDR3: CASSYSTDSSEAFF
size: many
J: TRBJ1-1
V: TRBV6-5
D: NA

DNA: TGTGCCAACAGTGAGGCCCAGGGAGAGACCCAGTACTTC
CDR3: CANSEAQGETQYF
size: few
J: TRBJ2-5
V: TRBV6-4
D: NA

DNA: TGTGCCAGCAGCCCGACAGGGCAACAAGAGACCCAGTACTTC
CDR3: CASSPTGQQETQYF
size: many
J: TRBJ2-5
V: TRBV12-3/TRBV12-4
D: TRBD1

DNA: TGCAGTGCTAGAATACCGACTAGCAAAAACATTCAGTACTTC
CDR3: CSARIPTSKNIQYF
size: many
J: TRBJ2-4
V: TRBV20-1
D: NA

DNA: TGTGCCAGCAGCTTGGTACAGGGGCAAAACTATGGCTACACCTTC
CDR3: CASSLVQGQNYGYTF
size: many
J: TRBJ1-2
V: TRBV7-2
D: TRBD1

DNA: TGCGCCAGCAGCTTGGGATCTACAGGGTCGGGCTATGGCTACACCTTC
CDR3: CASSLGSTGSGYGYTF
size: many
J: TRBJ1-2
V: TRBV5-1
D: NA

DNA: TGCAGTGCTAGGAGAGGGTGGACAGACAATCAGCCCCAGCATTTT
CDR3: CSARRGWTDNQPQHF
size: many
J: TRBJ1-5
V: TRBV20-1
D: NA

DNA: TGTGCCAGCAGAGCAGGGACAGCTGGGAATTCACCCCTCCACTTT
CDR3: CASRAGTAGNSPLHF
size: NA
J: TRBJ1-6
V: TRBV2
D: TRBD1

DNA: TGTGCCAGCAGCTTGGGGACTAGCGGGAACTACGAGCAGTACTTC
CDR3: CASSLGTSGNYEQYF
size: many
J: TRBJ2-7
V: TRBV7-9
D: TRBD2

DNA: TGTGCCAGCAGCGCCCCCCGTCCGGGACTGGGGGCGGGGGAGCTGTTTTTT
CDR3: CASSAPRPGLGAGELFF
size: few
J: TRBJ2-2
V: TRBV9
D: NA

DNA: TGTGCCAGCAGTTTCTCAGGGAGGAACACTGAAGCTTTCTTT
CDR3: CASSFSGRNTEAFF
size: many
J: TRBJ1-1
V: TRBV5-1
D: NA

DNA: TGTGCCAGCAGCGAGGGACTCGCCTCTGGAAACACCATATATTTT
CDR3: CASSEGLASGNTIYF
size: NA
J: TRBJ1-3
V: TRBV6-1
D: NA

DNA: TGTGCCAGCAGTTTATATGGGTGGAGGACAGGGGGCGCGTATAGTCAGCCCCAGCATTTT
CDR3: CASSLYGWRTGGAYSQPQHF
size: many
J: TRBJ1-5
V: TRBV28
D: TRBD1

DNA: TGTGCCAGCATCGAATTCCCGGAGCAGTACTTC
CDR3: CASIEFPEQYF
size: NA
J: TRBJ2-7
V: TRBV2
D: NA

DNA: TGTGCCAGCAGTTCTCTCGACAGGGGGAGTGGTGGCTACACCTTC
CDR3: CASSSLDRGSGGYTF
size: NA
J: TRBJ1-2
V: TRBV12-3/TRBV12-4
D: TRBD1

DNA: TGTGCCAGCAGCGTACGGACAGGGGCGAAAGAGACCCAGTACTTC
CDR3: CASSVRTGAKETQYF
size: many
J: TRBJ2-5
V: TRBV5-6
D: TRBD1

DNA: TGTGCCAGCATCTCGGGCGGAAGTCCGCTCTATGGCTACACCTTC
CDR3: CASISGGSPLYGYTF
size: many
J: TRBJ1-2
V: TRBV6-2/TRBV6-3
D: NA

DNA: TGCAGTGCTAGAGATAGGCCTAGGGGAGAGACCCAGTACTTC
CDR3: CSARDRPRGETQYF
size: many
J: TRBJ2-5
V: TRBV20-1
D: NA

DNA: TGTGCAGCCCGAAACAGCTTGCCATACGAGCAGTACTTC
CDR3: CAARNSLPYEQYF
size: many
J: TRBJ2-7
V: TRBV6-5
D: NA

DNA: TGTGCTAGTGGTTCCGGGGGAGGGGGCGAGCAGTACTTC
CDR3: CASGSGGGGEQYF
size: many
J: TRBJ2-7
V: TRBV12-5
D: NA

DNA: TGTGCCAGCAAACTCACCGGGACAGGTTCCTACGAGCAGTACTTC
CDR3: CASKLTGTGSYEQYF
size: many
J: TRBJ2-7
V: TRBV12-3/TRBV12-4
D: TRBD1

DNA: TGTGCCAGCAGCCCACTTCGGGTCACAGATACGCAGTATTTT
CDR3: CASSPLRVTDTQYF
size: many
J: TRBJ2-3
V: TRBV11-2
D: NA

DNA: TGTGCCTGTAGTGAACAAGAGACCCAGTACTTC
CDR3: CACSEQETQYF
size: NA
J: TRBJ2-5
V: TRBV19
D: NA

DNA: TGTGCCAGCAGTTTCCTGGGTCCGTACACTGAAGCTTTCTTT
CDR3: CASSFLGPYTEAFF
size: many
J: TRBJ1-1
V: TRBV12-3/TRBV12-4
D: NA

DNA: TGTGCCAGTGCCGCAGGGGACAGATCCTACGAGCAGTACTTC
CDR3: CASAAGDRSYEQYF
size: few
J: TRBJ2-7
V: TRBV6-1
D: TRBD1

DNA: TGTGCCAGCAGTTACCGGGGGGAATACCAAGAGACCCAGTACTTC
CDR3: CASSYRGEYQETQYF
size: NA
J: TRBJ2-5
V: TRBV6-5
D: TRBD2

DNA: TGTGCCAGCAGTGAAGTTGCCAGCGGGTACTCCTACGAGCAGTACTTC
CDR3: CASSEVASGYSYEQYF
size: many
J: TRBJ2-7
V: TRBV2
D: NA

DNA: TGTGCCAGCAGGAGCACGGACAGGGGGAGATCCACTGAAGCTTTCTTT
CDR3: CASRSTDRGRSTEAFF
size: many
J: TRBJ1-1
V: TRBV12-3/TRBV12-4
D: TRBD1

DNA: TGCAGCGTTGTCCTTGACTCGCCAGTCTTGGGGGAGCAGTACTTC
CDR3: CSVVLDSPVLGEQYF
size: many
J: TRBJ2-7
V: TRBV29-1
D: NA

DNA: TGCAGTGCTCCGGGACAGGGGGACTACACCTTC
CDR3: CSAPGQGDYTF
size: many
J: TRBJ1-2
V: TRBV20-1
D: TRBD1

DNA: TGTGCTAGTGGTCTCGGTGGGGGGGCGCACACCGGGGAGCTGTTTTTT
CDR3: CASGLGGGAHTGELFF
size: many
J: TRBJ2-2
V: TRBV12-5
D: NA

DNA: TGTGCCAGCTACAATAACTGGGGGGCGAACACTGAAGCTTTGTTT
CDR3: CASYNNWGANTEALF
size: NA
J: TRBJ1-1
V: TRBV12-3/TRBV12-4
D: NA

DNA: TGTGCCAGCAGCCTGGACCTCCTCGAGGCCTATGGCGGCTACACCTTC
CDR3: CASSLDLLEAYGGYTF
size: many
J: TRBJ1-2
V: TRBV28
D: NA

DNA: TGTGCCAGCAGTTACTCAAAGAACAGGGCTGGGGGCTACACCTTC
CDR3: CASSYSKNRAGGYTF
size: many
J: TRBJ1-2
V: TRBV6-5
D: NA